The 15 T cell receptor beta chains listed next were all sequenced from one sample in a study of shared clonotypes between healthy human individuals. Method: immunoSEQ multiplex PCR; TCRdb's copy keeps in-frame clones and lacks some. The table lists approximately 500,000 clones, roughly 80% of them singletons, with around 13% in the top ten. What was sequenced was PBMCs. These receptors all come from a woman aged 40 to 55 in good health. Some clones in this sample may be carry-over from other donors' samples.

Turning to this clone: A far larger clone lies a single base away; this is likely a read error. Other nucleotide sequences in the sample specify the same CDR3. The chain uses TRBV2 and TRBJ1-1; 9 bases agree with TRBD1. The CDR3 totals 13 residues. Per the germline V gene, CDR1 is SNHLY and CDR2 is FYNNEI. CDR3 nucleotide sequence: TGTGCCAGCAGGGCGGACAGGGGCTCTGAAGCTTTCTTC. Translating gives CASRADRGSEAFF.

V and J are TRBV5-8 and TRBJ1-3, with D perhaps matching TRBD1 (5 bases). With 6 bases removed from V and 1 base from J, the gap between germline ends came to 11 bases. The germline gives CDR1 SGHTS, CDR2 YDEGEE. The CDR3 runs 14 residues. CDR3 nucleotides: TGTGCCAGCATCCGTACAGGATCTGGAAACACCATATATTTT. Encoded protein: CASIRTGSGNTIYF.

The rearrangement uses TRBV28 and TRBJ2-1; 8 nucleotides line up with TRBD2. V lost 2 bases to trimming and J lost 4 bases; unmatched junction nucleotides: 7. The germline V gene encodes CDR1 MDHEN and CDR2 SYDVKM. This CDR3 is built from 16 residues. CDR3 coding DNA: TGTGCCAGCAGTTTAAGGCCGGGAGGGGTATACAATGAGCAGTTCTTC. Residues: CASSLRPGGVYNEQFF.

This clone is a singleton in its sample. The chain combines TRBV5-1 with TRBJ2-5, with a weak D call TRBD1 (6 bases). V lost 4 bases to trimming and J lost 6 bases, with 13 bases between them. The V gene's germline CDR1 is SGHRS and CDR2 YFSETQ. This CDR3 is built from 13 residues. CDR3 nucleotides: TGCGCCAGCAGCCAGGACAGCGAACAGACCCAGTACTTC. Protein: CASSQDSEQTQYF.

The V gene is TRBV10-2, the J gene TRBJ1-5, with D perhaps matching TRBD1 (5 bases). V lost 4 bases and J lost 4, with 8 bases in between. The germline gives CDR1 WSHSY, CDR2 SAAADI. This CDR3 contains 13 residues. The CDR3 loop is CASSGQRNQPQHF. For the CDR3, the DNA is TGCGCCAGCAGTGGACAGCGGAATCAGCCCCAGCATTTT.

CDR3 coding DNA: TGCGCCAGCAGCCAAGATCTCCGACAGGGGAATGAAAAACTGTTTTTT. Translating gives CASSQDLRQGNEKLFF. The J gene is TRBJ1-4, the V gene TRBV4-3, with 8 positions matching TRBD1. This CDR3 has 16 amino acids. CDR1 and CDR2 (germline): LGHNA, YSLEER. V lost 0 bases and J lost 5; bases outside the gene matches: 5.

The rearrangement uses TRBV10-3 and TRBJ1-2, with D possibly TRBD1 on 5 matching bases. Germline V gives CDR1 ENHRY, CDR2 SYGVKD. V was clipped by 0 bases and J by 10 bases, with 9 bases between them. The CDR3 covers 12 residues. The CDR3 sequence is CAISESGGAYTF. The CDR3 region has the DNA TGTGCCATCAGTGAGTCAGGAGGGGCCTACACCTTC.

This clone was seen a handful of times. This chain joins TRBV28 and TRBJ1-2; no reliable D call. The germline V and J ends were trimmed by 4 bases and 4 bases, with 10 bases remaining between them. The germline V gene encodes CDR1 MDHEN and CDR2 SYDVKM. The CDR3 totals 13 residues. The CDR3 DNA is TGTGCCAGCAGTTCCCCATCTTCCTATGGCTACACCTTC. It codes for CASSSPSSYGYTF.

The rearrangement joins TRBV7-8 to TRBJ2-2; possibly TRBD1 or TRBD2 for D (5 bases each). Germline V gives CDR1 SGHVS, CDR2 FQNEAQ. Trimming removed 1 base from V and 5 bases from J, with 17 bases in between. This CDR3 comprises 17 residues. The CDR3 here is CASSLGTGRTWTGELFF. The CDR3 nucleotides are TGTGCCAGCAGCTTAGGGACGGGGCGGACCTGGACCGGGGAGCTGTTTTTT.

V and J are TRBV6-5 and TRBJ1-1; D remains ambiguous. Germline V gives CDR1 MNHEY, CDR2 SVGAGI. This CDR3 is built from 13 residues. The V and J ends lost 2 bases and 4 bases respectively, with 8 bases between them. CDR3 nucleotides: TGTGCCAGCAGTTACGGTTCGAGCACTGAAGCTTTCTTT. Translation gives CASSYGSSTEAFF.

The chain couples TRBV18 to TRBJ1-2, with D unresolved. V dropped 3 bases and J dropped 0 bases, with 8 bases sitting between them. This CDR3 has 14 amino acids. Germline V gives CDR1 KGHSH, CDR2 LQKENI. The CDR3 DNA reads TGTGCCAGCTCACCGACCAACGCTAACTATGGCTACACCTTC. Its protein product is CASSPTNANYGYTF.

The J gene is TRBJ2-2, the V gene TRBV7-8; 9 bases align to TRBD2. Losses at the gene ends were 9 bases for V and 5 bases for J; bases not matched to a gene: 7. Germline V gene sequence: CDR1 SGHVS, CDR2 FQNEAQ. This CDR3 has 14 residues. The CDR3 DNA reads as TGTGCCAGTCAAAGCGGGAGGATAACCGGGGAGCTGTTTTTT. Translated, it gives CASQSGRITGELFF.

V and J are TRBV27 and TRBJ2-1; a possible D gene is TRBD1 (6 bases). Germline CDR1 and CDR2: MNHEY and SMNVEV (reference sequence). This CDR3 contains 15 residues. The V end lost 0 bases, the J end lost 3 bases, and 9 bases lay between the germline ends. Here the CDR3 DNA reads TGTGCCAGCAGTTTATCGGGGGCCATCTACAATGAGCAGTTCTTC. As protein: CASSLSGAIYNEQFF.

This clone was seen a few times. The chain carries TRBV7-2 and TRBJ2-1; TRBD2 might be the D (6 bases). V was clipped by 4 bases and J by 4 bases, with 8 bases between them. The CDR3 runs to 13 residues. Germline CDR1 SGHTA, CDR2 FQGNSA. DNA of the CDR3: TGTGCCAGCAGCTATGGGAGGTACAATGAGCAGTTCTTC. It specifies CASSYGRYNEQFF.

In its sample, this clone was seen once. The chain links TRBV29-1 to TRBJ2-2; D is unresolved. The germline V gene has CDR1 SQVTM and CDR2 ANQGSEA. This CDR3 is built from 14 residues. V lost 4 bases, J lost 1 base, and 10 bases lay in between. CDR3 in DNA: TGCAGCGTTGGGACCTACAGGAACACCGGGGAGCTGTTTTTT. The encoded protein is CSVGTYRNTGELFF.